This TCR beta chain derives from a study of cytomegalovirus exposure and HLA in healthy donors. CDR3 length equals 18 residues. Primers included in the PCR were 60 Vbeta and 13 Jbeta primers. Method: immunoSEQ multiplex PCR; TCRdb's copy keeps in-frame clones and lacks some. The table records about 110,000 clones, around 76% of them present only once. Sequencing was carried out using PBMCs. This TCR was recovered from a man aged 25 to 40 in good health and CMV-seropositive. This chain links TRBV21-1 with TRBJ1-1. TRBV21-1 is a pseudogene segment. CDR3 coding DNA: TGTGCCAGCAGCAAAGCGCTCGGGTTGCCGGCCGGTAACACTGAAGCTTTCTTT. Its translation: CASSKALGLPAGNTEAFF.